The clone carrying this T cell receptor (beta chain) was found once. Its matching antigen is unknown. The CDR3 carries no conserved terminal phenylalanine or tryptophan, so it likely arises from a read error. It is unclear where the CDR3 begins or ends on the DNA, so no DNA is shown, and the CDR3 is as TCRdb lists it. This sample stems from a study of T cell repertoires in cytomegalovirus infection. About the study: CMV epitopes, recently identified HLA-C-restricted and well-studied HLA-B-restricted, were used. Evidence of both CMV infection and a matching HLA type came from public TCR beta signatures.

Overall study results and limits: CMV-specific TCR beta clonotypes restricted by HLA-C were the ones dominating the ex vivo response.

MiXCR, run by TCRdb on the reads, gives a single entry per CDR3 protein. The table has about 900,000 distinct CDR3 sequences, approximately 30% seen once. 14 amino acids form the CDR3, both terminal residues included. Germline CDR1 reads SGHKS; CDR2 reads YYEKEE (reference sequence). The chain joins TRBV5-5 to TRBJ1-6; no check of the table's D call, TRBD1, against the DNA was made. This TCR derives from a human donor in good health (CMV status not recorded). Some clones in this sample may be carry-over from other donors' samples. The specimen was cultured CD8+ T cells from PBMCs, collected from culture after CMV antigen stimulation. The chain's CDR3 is CASRQTRDRGPPLL.